This note documents a single TCR beta chain sequence. The antigen remains unidentified. Trimming removed 6 bases from V and 6 bases from J, with 17 bases in between. This CDR3 has 14 residues. CDR1 is WNHNN, CDR2 SYGVQD, per germline (reference sequence). This entry comes from a study of cytomegalovirus exposure and HLA in healthy donors. Overall study context: A previous analysis identified 90 million to 140 million unique TCR beta sequences derived from approximately 190 million T cells.

Study results and limitations: In a later analysis, a genetic analysis reported fewer productive-TCR N-insertions in an Asian-associated ancestry cluster than the cohort average. For TCR beta chains, V- and J-gene trimming was later linked to a missense DCLRE1C variant.

In the PCR, 60 Vbeta and 13 Jbeta primers were used. Assay: immunoSEQ multiplex PCR; the TCRdb copy retains only in-frame clones and omits some. The sample contains approximately 100,000 clones, around three quarters of which appear only once. This clonotype was obtained from a female donor in good health and CMV-seropositive. Sequencing was performed on PBMCs. The gene calls are TRBV10-1 and TRBJ1-1, with D uncertain. The DNA for the CDR3 is TGCGCCAGCAGGGGCGACGGCAGGTTCGCTGAAGCTTTCTTT. This translates into CASRGDGRFAEAFF.